The 15 T cell receptor beta chains given below trace back to one sample, sequenced in a study of T-cell reconstitution after alpha-beta-depleted transplantation in children. For TCRbeta, the library was prepared with unique molecular identifiers. TCRdb re-derived calls from the PCR reads in MiXCR, one entry per CDR3 protein. The table includes hundreds of thousands of distinct CDR3 sequences, 10% to 15% detected once. The source material was PBMCs, mostly from graft donor cells, sampled 360 days after TCRalphabeta/CD19-depleted stem cell transplant. These TCRs come from a male patient between 5 and 17 years old who had a stem cell transplant for acute myeloid leukemia, so the T cells may come from the graft donor.

This clonotype was seen more than once but under ten times. The gene calls are TRBV2 and TRBJ2-1; tentative D call: TRBD1 (6 bases). Per the germline V gene, CDR1 is SNHLY and CDR2 is FYNNEI. Deletions cut 2 bases from V and 9 bases from J, with 14 bases between. CDR3 size: 14 residues. CDR3 loop: CASSEFLGAGEQFF. DNA of the CDR3: TGTGCCAGCAGTGAATTCTTGGGGGCGGGTGAGCAGTTCTTC.

This clonotype was observed a handful of times. The chain carries TRBV7-2 and TRBJ2-5, with unresolved D. V was shortened by 0 bases and J by 3 bases, with 14 bases between the two germline ends. The length of the CDR3 is 16 residues. Per germline, CDR1 SGHTA and CDR2 FQGNSA. The CDR3 loop reads CASSLAGGRLKETQYF. CDR3 DNA sequence: TGTGCCAGCAGCTTAGCGGGCGGCAGGTTAAAAGAGACCCAGTACTTC.

The chain couples TRBV6-2 or TRBV6-3 to TRBJ2-1; tentative D call: TRBD2 (6 bases). Trimming pared 6 bases from V and 2 bases from J, leaving 14 bases between. The CDR3 length is 15 residues. In germline, CDR1 is MNHEY, CDR2 SVGEGT. The CDR3 is CASRRTSLTYNEQFF. The CDR3 DNA sequence: TGTGCCAGCAGACGTACTAGCCTTACCTACAATGAGCAGTTCTTC.

This chain uses TRBV9 with TRBJ2-3; D gene ambiguous. Between the trimmed V and J ends, which lost 0 bases and 0 bases, there was a span of 11 bases. Per the germline V gene, CDR1 is SGDLS and CDR2 is YYNGEE. The CDR3 loop spans 16 amino acids. CDR3 sequence: CASSVGPRVSTDTQYF. CDR3 nucleotides: TGTGCCAGCAGCGTAGGACCCCGGGTGAGCACAGATACGCAGTATTTT.

In its sample, this clonotype was seen many times. The chain uses TRBV12-3 or TRBV12-4 and TRBJ2-2, with 7 nucleotides matching TRBD1. This CDR3 has 15 amino acids. The ends lost 5 bases at V and 7 bases at J; junction bases unmatched: 10. CDR3 residues: CASSGQEAQIGELFF. The CDR3 DNA follows: TGTGCCAGCAGTGGACAGGAGGCCCAAATCGGGGAGCTGTTTTTT.

This clonotype has ten or more counts. This rearrangement joins TRBV28 to TRBJ2-7; 7 nucleotides align to TRBD2. The CDR3 consists of 14 residues. V lost 6 bases, J lost 0 bases, and 5 bases stayed unmatched. Germline CDR1 MDHEN, CDR2 SYDVKM. In DNA form, the CDR3 reads TGTGCCAGCAGGGGGACTATACGCTCCTACGAGCAGTACTTC. Its protein product is CASRGTIRSYEQYF.

The chain links TRBV7-2 to TRBJ2-2, with 7 nucleotides matching TRBD2. The CDR3 length is 16 residues. The trim removed 0 bases at V and 6 bases at J, leaving 7 bases unmatched. Germline CDR1 is SGHTA and CDR2 is FQGNSA. Written as DNA, the CDR3 is TGTGCCAGCAGCTTAGCGGGAGGGCCTGCTGCCGGGGAGCTGTTTTTT. It encodes CASSLAGGPAAGELFF. The full variable domain, rest sourced from reference TRBV7-2 and TRBJ2-2, is GAGVSQSPSNKVTEKGKDVELRCDPISGHTALYWYRQSLGQGLEFLIYFQGNSAPDKSGLPSDRFSAERTGGSVSTLTIQRTQQEDSAVYLCASSLAGGPAAGELFFGEGSRLTVL.

The V gene is TRBV5-5, the J gene TRBJ2-5, with a tentative D call TRBD2 (5 bases). This CDR3 region has 14 residues. Germline CDR1 SGHKS, CDR2 YYEKEE (reference sequence). V lost 4 bases and J 5 bases, leaving 15 bases between the germline ends. As DNA, the CDR3 is TGTGCCAGCAGCAGAGCGGCCGGTAGGGAGACCCAGTACTTC. It specifies CASSRAAGRETQYF.

CDR3 nucleotides: TGTGCCACCAGTATGTCGGGGGGTTACTCCCAAGAGACCCAGTACTTC. Protein: CATSMSGGYSQETQYF. This rearrangement joins TRBV24-1 to TRBJ2-5; 7 nucleotides line up with TRBD2. The germline V gene has CDR1 KGHDR and CDR2 SFDVKD. The V segment lost 6 bases and the J segment 1 base; nucleotides outside the gene matches: 10. CDR3 size: 16 residues.

The chain is built from TRBV4-3 and TRBJ2-3; either TRBD1 or TRBD2 may supply D (5 bases each). Looked up from germline, CDR1 is LGHNA and CDR2 is YSLEER. CDR3 size: 13 residues. V was cut by 3 bases and J by 6 bases, with 10 bases left in between. The DNA for the CDR3 is TGCGCCAGCAGCCACTGGGGGTCCGATACGCAGTATTTT. It codes for CASSHWGSDTQYF.

Many counts were recorded for this clonotype. This chain connects TRBV28 to TRBJ2-5, with 12 bases lining up with TRBD2. Germline CDR1 is MDHEN and CDR2 is SYDVKM. After removal of 1 base from V and 4 bases from J, the junction contained 10 bases not matched to a gene. The CDR3 is made up of 18 amino acids. The CDR3 here is CASSLSTLGGLAGETQYF. The CDR3 DNA is TGTGCCAGCAGTTTATCAACTTTGGGGGGACTAGCGGGAGAGACCCAGTACTTC.

This clonotype was picked up a small number of times. V is TRBV29-1 and J is TRBJ2-5; 8 bases agree with TRBD2. This CDR3 is built from 13 residues. Trimming took 4 bases from V and 5 from J; bases not matched to a gene: 6. Germline CDR1 is SQVTM and CDR2 is ANQGSEA. The CDR3 here is CSVGREVGETQYF. The CDR3 DNA is TGCAGCGTTGGGCGGGAGGTCGGGGAGACCCAGTACTTC.

In its sample, this clonotype was seen a few times. The V and J genes are TRBV14 and TRBJ2-3, with 9 bases lining up with TRBD2. The CDR3 is 19 amino acids. Germline V gene sequence: CDR1 SGHDN, CDR2 FVKESK. The junction had 15 bases not matched to a gene; V was cut back by 2 bases and J by 3 bases. CDR3 region: CASSQFSFYSGRSTDTQYF. The CDR3 region has the DNA TGTGCCAGCAGCCAATTTTCTTTCTATAGCGGGAGAAGTACAGATACGCAGTATTTT.

This clonotype was observed a few times. The chain couples TRBV25-1 to TRBJ2-7; possibly TRBD1 for D (5 bases). V was pared by 8 bases and J by 4 bases, with 21 bases between. CDR3 length: 15 residues. Germline V CDR1 and CDR2: MGHDK, SYGVNS. The CDR3 spells CASLQKAGLVYEQYF. CDR3 DNA sequence: TGTGCCAGCCTTCAAAAGGCAGGGTTGGTTTACGAGCAGTACTTC.

This clonotype turned up a few times. This rearrangement joins TRBV28 to TRBJ1-6; D is possibly TRBD1 (5 bases). With 2 bases removed from V and 9 bases from J, the gap between germline ends came to 14 bases. Germline CDR1 reads MDHEN; CDR2 reads SYDVKM. CDR3 length equals 15 residues. CDR3 DNA: TGTGCCAGCAGTTTAGGGCCAGGGCAGTCTTCACCCCTCCACTTT. This sequence encodes CASSLGPGQSSPLHF.